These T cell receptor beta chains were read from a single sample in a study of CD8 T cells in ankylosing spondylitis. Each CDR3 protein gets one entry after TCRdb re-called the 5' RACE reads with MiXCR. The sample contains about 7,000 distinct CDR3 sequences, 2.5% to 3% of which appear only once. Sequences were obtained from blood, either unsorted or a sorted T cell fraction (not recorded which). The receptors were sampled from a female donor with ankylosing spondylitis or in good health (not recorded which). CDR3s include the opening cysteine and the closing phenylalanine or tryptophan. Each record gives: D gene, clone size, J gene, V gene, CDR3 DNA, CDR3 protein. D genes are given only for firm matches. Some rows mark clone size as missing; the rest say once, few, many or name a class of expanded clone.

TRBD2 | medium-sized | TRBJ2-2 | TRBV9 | TGTGCCAGCAGCTCAACTTTAAGGGAGGGAAGGAACACCGGGGAGCTGTTTTTT | CASSSTLREGRNTGELFF
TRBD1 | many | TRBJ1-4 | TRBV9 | TGTGCCAGCAGCACGTCCGGGACAGGGGGCGACAAACTGTTTTTT | CASSTSGTGGDKLFF
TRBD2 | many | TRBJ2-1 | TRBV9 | TGTGCCAGCAGCGTAGGGACTAGCGGGGTTAGTGAGCAGTTCTTC | CASSVGTSGVSEQFF
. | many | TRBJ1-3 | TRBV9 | TGTGCCAGCAGCGTATCCGGCTGGGATGGAAACACCATATATTTT | CASSVSGWDGNTIYF
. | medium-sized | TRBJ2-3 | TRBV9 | TGTGCCAGCAGCGTAGCGGGAGTGAGCACAGATACGCAGTATTTT | CASSVAGVSTDTQYF
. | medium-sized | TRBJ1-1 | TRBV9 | TGTGCCAGCAGCGACAGGGTGAACACTGAAGCTTTCTTT | CASSDRVNTEAFF
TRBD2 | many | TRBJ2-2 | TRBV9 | TGTGCCAGCAGCGTTGGACTAGCGGGAGCCGGGGAGCTGTTTTTT | CASSVGLAGAGELFF
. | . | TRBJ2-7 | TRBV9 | TGTGCCAGCAGCGTAGACGTCGGAAACTGGGAGCAGTACTTC | CASSVDVGNWEQYF
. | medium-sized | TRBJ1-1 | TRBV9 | TGTGCCAGCAGCTCGCTGGGGGGCAGTTTGAACACTGAAGCTTTCTTT | CASSSLGGSLNTEAFF
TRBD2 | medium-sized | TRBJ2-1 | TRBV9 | TGTGCCAGCAGCAACGGAGTAGCGGGGGGGCTTGAGCAGTTCTTC | CASSNGVAGGLEQFF
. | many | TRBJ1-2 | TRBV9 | TGTGCCAGCAGCGACGCGGGACATCCCAACTATGGCTACACCTTC | CASSDAGHPNYGYTF
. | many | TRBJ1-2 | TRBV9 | TGTGCCAGCAGCGTACCGGGGGCGTCCGCTAACTATGGCTACACCTTC | CASSVPGASANYGYTF
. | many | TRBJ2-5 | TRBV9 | TGTGCCAGCAGCGTAGGGGTTAGCTTCGAGGCCCAGTACTTC | CASSVGVSFEAQYF
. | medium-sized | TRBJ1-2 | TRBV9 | TGTGCCAGCAGCGTAGAGGACAGTTATGGCTACACCTTC | CASSVEDSYGYTF
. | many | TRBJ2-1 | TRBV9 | TGTGCCAGCAGCGTAGAGGGTAGCGATGAGCAGTTCTTC | CASSVEGSDEQFF
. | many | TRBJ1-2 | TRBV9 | TGTGCCAGCAGCGGTTCTACAGGGACTTCTAACTATGGCTACACCTTC | CASSGSTGTSNYGYTF
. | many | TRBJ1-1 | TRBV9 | TGTGCCAGCAGCGTAGTGGTCAAGGCGGGCACTGAAGCTTTCTTT | CASSVVVKAGTEAFF
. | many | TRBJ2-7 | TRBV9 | TGTGCCAGCAGCGTCGGCGGGTCCCTCTCCTACGAGCAGTACTTC | CASSVGGSLSYEQYF
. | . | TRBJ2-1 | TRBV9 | TGTGCCAGCAGCGGACGACCGGGACTTAACAATGAGCAGTTCTTC | CASSGRPGLNNEQFF
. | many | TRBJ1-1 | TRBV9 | TGTGCCAGCAGCGTAGAAGATGGGGGGCGGTACACTGAAGCTTTCTTT | CASSVEDGGRYTEAFF
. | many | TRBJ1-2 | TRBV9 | TGTGCCAGCAGGGCCACTTCGGGGGCCACTCCGAGGGGCTATGGCTACACCTTC | CASRATSGATPRGYGYTF
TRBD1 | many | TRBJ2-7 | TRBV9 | TGTGCCAGCAGCGTAGCGACAGGGGGCTACGAGCAGTACTTC | CASSVATGGYEQYF
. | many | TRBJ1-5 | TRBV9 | TGTGCCAGCAGCGAGGCGGGGGTAAATCAGCCCCAGCATTTT | CASSEAGVNQPQHF
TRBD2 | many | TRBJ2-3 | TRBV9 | TGTGCCAGCAGCGCGACTAGCGGGAGGGCAGATACGCAGTATTTT | CASSATSGRADTQYF
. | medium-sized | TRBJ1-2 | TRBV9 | TGTGCCAGCAGCGGTAAAGGCTTTACTAACTATGGCTACACCTTC | CASSGKGFTNYGYTF
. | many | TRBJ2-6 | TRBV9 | TGTGCCAGCAGCGTAGAAGTAGGGGTCTCTGGGGCCAACGTCCTGACTTTC | CASSVEVGVSGANVLTF
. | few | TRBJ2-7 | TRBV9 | TGTGCCAGCAGCGATGTGTCAGAGCCGCCCTACGAGCAGTACTTC | CASSDVSEPPYEQYF
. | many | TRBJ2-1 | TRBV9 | TGTGCCAGCAGCGAAGGGGGAGCAGACTACAATGAGCAGTTCTTC | CASSEGGADYNEQFF
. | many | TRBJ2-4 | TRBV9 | TGTGCCAGCAGCGTAGGGCATCTCCCAAACATTCAGTACTTC | CASSVGHLPNIQYF
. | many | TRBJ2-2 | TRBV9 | TGTGCCAGCGAGGGACAGAACACCGGGGAGCTGTTTTTT | CASEGQNTGELFF
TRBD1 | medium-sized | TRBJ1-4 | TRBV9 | TGTGCCAGCAGCCCCGGGACAGTTAATGAAAAACTGTTTTTT | CASSPGTVNEKLFF
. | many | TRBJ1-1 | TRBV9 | TGTGCCAGCAGCGTAGTTGAGGGGGGGACTGAAGCTTTCTTT | CASSVVEGGTEAFF
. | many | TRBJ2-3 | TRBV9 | TGTGCCAGCACAAACCCCACAGATACGCAGTATTTT | CASTNPTDTQYF
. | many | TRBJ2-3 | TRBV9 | TGTGCCAGCAGCCCAAACACAGATACGCAGTATTTT | CASSPNTDTQYF
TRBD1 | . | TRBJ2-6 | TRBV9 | TGTGCCAGCAGGTATGACAGGGTTGGGGCCAACGTCCTGACTTTC | CASRYDRVGANVLTF
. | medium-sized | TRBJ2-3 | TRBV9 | TGTGCCAGCAGCGTAGCGGTCATCACAGATACGCAGTATTTT | CASSVAVITDTQYF
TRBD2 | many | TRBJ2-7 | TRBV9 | TGTGCCAGCAGCGATAGCGGGAGGGCCTACGAGCAGTACTTC | CASSDSGRAYEQYF
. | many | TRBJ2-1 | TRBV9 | TGTGCCAGCAGCGTGAGCGGAGCTGAAATGAATGAGCAGTTCTTC | CASSVSGAEMNEQFF
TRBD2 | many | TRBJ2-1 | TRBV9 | TGTGCCAGCAGCGCACCGACTAGCGGGAGAGGCAATGAGCAGTTCTTC | CASSAPTSGRGNEQFF
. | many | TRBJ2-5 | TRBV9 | TGTGCCAGCAGCGTAGTGGCGGATATGGGTACGGAGACCCAGTACTTC | CASSVVADMGTETQYF